This T cell receptor beta chain was obtained from a study of breast tumors, draining lymph nodes, adjacent tissues. Findings and limits, study-wide: Findings are consistent with lymph node origin and intratumoral expansion of most tumor T cells. Compared with basal-like, luminal-like tumors shared significantly more repertoire with nontumor tissue. Tumor repertoires ranked between lymph nodes and nontumor tissue in diversity, with V and J gene preferences.

V was pared by 5 bases and J by 8 bases, with 7 bases between. Germline assignment: CDR1 LGHDT and CDR2 YNNKEL (reference sequence). CDR3 length: 11 amino acids. Breast cancer patients provided tissue from their axillary draining lymph nodes. TCRdb recomputed calls from the multiplex PCR reads with MiXCR, one row per CDR3 protein. The repertoire holds some 130,000 distinct CDR3 sequences, 20% seen once, with over 3% in the top ten. There are many counts of this clonotype. Its antigen is not known. The gene calls are TRBV3-1 and TRBJ1-3; D call uncertain. Sequenced material: axillary lymph node tissue. This sequence was found in a female donor with breast cancer. Some clones in this sample may be carry-over from other donors' samples. Here the CDR3 reads CASSDRYTIYF. CDR3 in DNA: TGTGCCAGCAGCGACCGATACACCATATATTTT.